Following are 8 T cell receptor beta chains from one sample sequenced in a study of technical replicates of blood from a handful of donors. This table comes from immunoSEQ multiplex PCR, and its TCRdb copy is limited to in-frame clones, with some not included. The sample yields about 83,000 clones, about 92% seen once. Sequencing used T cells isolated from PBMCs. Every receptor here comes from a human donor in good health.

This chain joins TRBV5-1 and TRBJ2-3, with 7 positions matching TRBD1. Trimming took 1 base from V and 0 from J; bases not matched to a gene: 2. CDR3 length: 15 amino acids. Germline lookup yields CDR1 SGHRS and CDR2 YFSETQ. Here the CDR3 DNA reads TGCGCCAGCAGCTTGTGGACAGGTAGCACAGATACGCAGTATTTT. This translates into CASSLWTGSTDTQYF.

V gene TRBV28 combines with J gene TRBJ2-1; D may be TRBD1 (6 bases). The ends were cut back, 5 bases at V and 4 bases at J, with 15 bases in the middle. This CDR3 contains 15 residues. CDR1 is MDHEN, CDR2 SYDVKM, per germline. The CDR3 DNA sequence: TGTGCCAGCAGTCTCACCCTTACAGGGTACAATGAGCAGTTCTTC. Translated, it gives CASSLTLTGYNEQFF.

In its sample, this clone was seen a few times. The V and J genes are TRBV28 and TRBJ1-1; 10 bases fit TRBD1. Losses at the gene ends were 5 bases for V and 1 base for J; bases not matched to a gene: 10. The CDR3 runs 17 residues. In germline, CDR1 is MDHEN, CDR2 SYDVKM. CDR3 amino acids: CASSLLGQGGQNTEAFF. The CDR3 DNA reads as TGTGCCAGCAGTCTACTTGGACAGGGGGGCCAGAACACTGAAGCTTTCTTT.

CDR3 amino acids: CASLLTLQDYGYTF. CDR3 DNA sequence: TGTGCCAGCCTATTGACCCTTCAGGACTATGGCTACACCTTC. The V and J genes are TRBV6-1 and TRBJ1-2; no clear D gene. Germline V gene lookup returns CDR1 MNHNS and CDR2 SASEGT. Trimming stripped 8 bases from V and 3 bases from J, with 16 bases between. This CDR3 region has 14 residues.

DNA of the CDR3: TGTGCCAGCAGCCACGGGACAGGGAGAAATGAGCAGTTCTTC. The encoded protein is CASSHGTGRNEQFF. The chain carries TRBV6-5 and TRBJ2-1, with 9 bases aligning to TRBD1. The CDR3 extends over 14 amino acids. V lost 6 bases and J lost 7; bases outside the gene matches: 7. Looked up from germline, CDR1 is MNHEY and CDR2 is SVGAGI.

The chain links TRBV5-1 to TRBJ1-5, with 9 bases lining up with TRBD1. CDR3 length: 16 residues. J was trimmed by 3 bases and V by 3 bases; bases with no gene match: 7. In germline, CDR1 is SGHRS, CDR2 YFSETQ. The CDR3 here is CASSYGTGSANQPQHF. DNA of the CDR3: TGCGCCAGCAGCTACGGGACAGGGTCCGCCAATCAGCCCCAGCATTTT.

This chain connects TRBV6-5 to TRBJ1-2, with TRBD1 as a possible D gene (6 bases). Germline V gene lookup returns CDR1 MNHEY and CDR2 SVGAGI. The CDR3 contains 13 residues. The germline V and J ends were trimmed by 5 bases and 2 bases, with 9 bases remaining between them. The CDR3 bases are TGTGCCAGCAGTGTAACAGGGAACTATGGCTACACCTTC. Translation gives CASSVTGNYGYTF.

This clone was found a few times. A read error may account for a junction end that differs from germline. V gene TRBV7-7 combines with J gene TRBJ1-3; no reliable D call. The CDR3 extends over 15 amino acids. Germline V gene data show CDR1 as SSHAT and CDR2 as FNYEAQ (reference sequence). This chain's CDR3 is CASSPIELSGNTIYF. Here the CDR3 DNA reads TGTGCTAGCAGCCCCATTGAACTCTCTGGAAACACCATATATTTT.